One TCR beta chain is described in this entry. Its antigen is still unknown. TCRdb analysed the 5' RACE reads with MiXCR anew, one entry per CDR3 protein. The sample has approximately 1.8 million distinct CDR3 sequences, less than 35% seen once; the top ten hold over 0.25%. With 5 bases removed from V and 4 bases from J, the gap between germline ends came to 12 bases. The CDR3 sequence is 14 residues long. Germline loops: CDR1 PRHDT, CDR2 FYEKMQ (reference sequence). This sample is drawn from a study of identical twins. Study results and caveats: Part of the zero-insertion signal could reflect confounding by invariant MAIT and iNKT cells. Weaker excess sharing between twins was seen in beta out-of-frame sequences.

The sample consisted of cord blood. The receptor's source is a newborn girl in good health. V is TRBV13 and J is TRBJ2-1; TRBD2 is a possible D gene (5 bases). CDR3 sequence: CASSPLRDYNEQFF. CDR3 DNA: TGTGCCAGCAGCCCCTTGAGGGATTACAATGAGCAGTTCTTC.